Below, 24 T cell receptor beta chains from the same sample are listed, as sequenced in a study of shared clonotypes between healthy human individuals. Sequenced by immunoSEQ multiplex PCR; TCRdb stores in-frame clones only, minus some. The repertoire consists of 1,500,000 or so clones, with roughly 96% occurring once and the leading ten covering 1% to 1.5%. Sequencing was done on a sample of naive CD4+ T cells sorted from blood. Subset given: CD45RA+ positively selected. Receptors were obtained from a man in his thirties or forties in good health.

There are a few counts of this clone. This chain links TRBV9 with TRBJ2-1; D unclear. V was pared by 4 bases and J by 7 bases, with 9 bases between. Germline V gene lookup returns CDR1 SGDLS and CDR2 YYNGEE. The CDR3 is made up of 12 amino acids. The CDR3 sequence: CASSQINNEQFF. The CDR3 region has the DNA TGTGCCAGCAGCCAGATTAATAATGAGCAGTTCTTC.

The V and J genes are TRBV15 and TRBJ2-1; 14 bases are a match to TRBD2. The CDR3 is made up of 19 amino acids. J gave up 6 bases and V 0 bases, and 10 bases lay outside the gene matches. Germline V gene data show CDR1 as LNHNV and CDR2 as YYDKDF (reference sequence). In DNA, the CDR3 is TGTGCCACCAGCAGAGATTCGGGACTAGCGGGAGTCCTAGTCAATGAGCAGTTCTTC. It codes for CATSRDSGLAGVLVNEQFF.

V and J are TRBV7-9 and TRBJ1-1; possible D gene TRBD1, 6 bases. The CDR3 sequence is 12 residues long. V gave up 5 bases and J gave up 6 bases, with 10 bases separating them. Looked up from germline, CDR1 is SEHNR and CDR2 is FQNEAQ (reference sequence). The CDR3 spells CASSRTDAEAFF. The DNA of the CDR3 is TGTGCCAGCAGCCGGACAGACGCTGAAGCTTTCTTT. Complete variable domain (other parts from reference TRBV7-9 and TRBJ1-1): DTGVSQNPRHKITKRGQNVTFRCDPISEHNRLYWYRQTLGQGPEFLTYFQNEAQLEKSRLLSDRFSAERPKGSFSTLEIQRTEQGDSAMYLCASSRTDAEAFFGQGTRLTVV.

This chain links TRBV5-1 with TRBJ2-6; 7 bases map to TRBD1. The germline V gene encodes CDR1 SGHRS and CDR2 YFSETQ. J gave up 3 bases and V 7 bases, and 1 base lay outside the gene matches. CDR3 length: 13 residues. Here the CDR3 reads CASAGGGANVLTF. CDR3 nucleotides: TGCGCCAGCGCAGGGGGTGGGGCCAACGTCCTGACTTTC.

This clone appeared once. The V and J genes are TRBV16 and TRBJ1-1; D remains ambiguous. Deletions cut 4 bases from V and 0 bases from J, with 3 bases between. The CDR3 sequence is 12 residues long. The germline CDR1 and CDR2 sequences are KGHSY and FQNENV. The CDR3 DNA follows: TGTGCCAGCAGCCCCGTGAACACTGAAGCTTTCTTT. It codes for CASSPVNTEAFF.

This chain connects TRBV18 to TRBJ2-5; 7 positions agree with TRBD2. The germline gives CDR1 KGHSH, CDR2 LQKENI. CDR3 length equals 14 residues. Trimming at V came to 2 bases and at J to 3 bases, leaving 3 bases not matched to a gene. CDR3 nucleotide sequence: TGTGCCAGCTCACCAGGACTAGTGGAAGAGACCCAGTACTTC. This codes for CASSPGLVEETQYF.

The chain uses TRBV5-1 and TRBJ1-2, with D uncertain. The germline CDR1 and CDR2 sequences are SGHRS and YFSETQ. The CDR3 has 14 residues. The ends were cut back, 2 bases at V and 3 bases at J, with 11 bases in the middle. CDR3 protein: CASSFRDMDYGYTF. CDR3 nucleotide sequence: TGCGCCAGCAGCTTCAGAGATATGGACTATGGCTACACCTTC.

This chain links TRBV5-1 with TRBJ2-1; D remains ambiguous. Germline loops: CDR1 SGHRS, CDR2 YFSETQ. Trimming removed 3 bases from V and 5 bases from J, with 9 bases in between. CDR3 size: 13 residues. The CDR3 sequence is CASSSLPDNEQFF. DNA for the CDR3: TGCGCCAGCAGCTCCCTACCCGACAATGAGCAGTTCTTC.

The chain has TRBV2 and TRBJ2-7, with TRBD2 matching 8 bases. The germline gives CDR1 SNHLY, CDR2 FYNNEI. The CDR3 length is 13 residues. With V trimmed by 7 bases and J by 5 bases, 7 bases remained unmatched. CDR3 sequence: CASKTSGRNEQYF. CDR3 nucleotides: TGTGCCAGCAAGACGAGCGGGAGAAACGAGCAGTACTTC.

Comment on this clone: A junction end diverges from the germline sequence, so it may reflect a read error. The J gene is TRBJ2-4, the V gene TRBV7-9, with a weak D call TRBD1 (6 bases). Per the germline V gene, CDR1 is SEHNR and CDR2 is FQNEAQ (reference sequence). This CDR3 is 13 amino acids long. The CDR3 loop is CASSLVPKGDLDF. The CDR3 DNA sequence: TGTGCCAGCAGCTTAGTGCCTAAGGGGGATTTGGACTTC. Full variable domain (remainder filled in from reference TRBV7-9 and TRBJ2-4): DTGVSQNPRHKITKRGQNVTFRCDPISEHNRLYWYRQTLGQGPEFLTYFQNEAQLEKSRLLSDRFSAERPKGSFSTLEIQRTEQGDSAMYLCASSLVPKGDLDFGAGTRLSVL.

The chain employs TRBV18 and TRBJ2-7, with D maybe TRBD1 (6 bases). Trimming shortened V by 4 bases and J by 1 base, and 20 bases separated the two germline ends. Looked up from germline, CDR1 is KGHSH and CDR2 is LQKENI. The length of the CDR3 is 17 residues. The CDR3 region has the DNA TGTGCCAGCTCACGCGAATATAGGGGGACGAGATCCTACGAGCAGTACTTC. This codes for CASSREYRGTRSYEQYF.

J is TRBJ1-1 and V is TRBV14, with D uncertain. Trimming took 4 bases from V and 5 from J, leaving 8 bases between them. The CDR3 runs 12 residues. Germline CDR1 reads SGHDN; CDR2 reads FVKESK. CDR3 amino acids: CASSRSGTEAFF. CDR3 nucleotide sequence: TGTGCCAGCAGCCGGTCGGGTACTGAAGCTTTCTTT.

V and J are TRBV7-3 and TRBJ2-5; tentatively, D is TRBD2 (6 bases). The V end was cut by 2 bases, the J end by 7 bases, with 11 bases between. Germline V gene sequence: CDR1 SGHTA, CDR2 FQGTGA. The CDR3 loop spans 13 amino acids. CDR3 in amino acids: CASSLGDLGTQYF. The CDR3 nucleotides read TGTGCCAGCAGCTTAGGGGACTTGGGGACCCAGTACTTC.

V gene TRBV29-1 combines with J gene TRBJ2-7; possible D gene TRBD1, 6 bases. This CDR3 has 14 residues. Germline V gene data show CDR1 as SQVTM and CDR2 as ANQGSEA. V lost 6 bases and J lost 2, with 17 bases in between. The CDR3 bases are TGCAGCGTACAGGGTCCAGCGCCCCCCTACGAGCAGTACTTC. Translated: CSVQGPAPPYEQYF.

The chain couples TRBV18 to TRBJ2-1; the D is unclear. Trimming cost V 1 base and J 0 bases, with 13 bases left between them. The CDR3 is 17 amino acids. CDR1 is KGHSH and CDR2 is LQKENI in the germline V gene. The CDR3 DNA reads TGTGCCAGCTCACCACTACCTCATGGAAGCTCCTACAATGAGCAGTTCTTC. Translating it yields CASSPLPHGSSYNEQFF.

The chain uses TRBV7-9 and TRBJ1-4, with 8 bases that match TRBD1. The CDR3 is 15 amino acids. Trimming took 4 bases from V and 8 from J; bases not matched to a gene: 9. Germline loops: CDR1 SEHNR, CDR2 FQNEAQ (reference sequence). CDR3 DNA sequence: TGTGCCAGCAGCTCGAAAGACAGGGGAGACGAAAAACTGTTTTTT. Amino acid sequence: CASSSKDRGDEKLFF. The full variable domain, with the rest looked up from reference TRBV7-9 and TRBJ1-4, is DTGVSQNPRHKITKRGQNVTFRCDPISEHNRLYWYRQTLGQGPEFLTYFQNEAQLEKSRLLSDRFSAERPKGSFSTLEIQRTEQGDSAMYLCASSSKDRGDEKLFFGSGTQLSVL.

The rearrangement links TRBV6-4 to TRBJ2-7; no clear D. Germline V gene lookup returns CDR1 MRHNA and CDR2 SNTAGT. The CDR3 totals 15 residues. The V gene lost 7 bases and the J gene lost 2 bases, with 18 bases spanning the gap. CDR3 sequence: CASTKDRYTTYEQYF. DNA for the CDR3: TGTGCCAGCACCAAGGACCGATACACTACCTACGAGCAGTACTTC.

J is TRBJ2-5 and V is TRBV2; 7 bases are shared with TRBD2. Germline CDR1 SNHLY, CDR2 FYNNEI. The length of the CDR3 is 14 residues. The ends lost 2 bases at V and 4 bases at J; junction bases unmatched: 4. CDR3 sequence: CASSENPGGETQYF. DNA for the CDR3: TGTGCCAGCAGTGAAAATCCGGGAGGAGAGACCCAGTACTTC.

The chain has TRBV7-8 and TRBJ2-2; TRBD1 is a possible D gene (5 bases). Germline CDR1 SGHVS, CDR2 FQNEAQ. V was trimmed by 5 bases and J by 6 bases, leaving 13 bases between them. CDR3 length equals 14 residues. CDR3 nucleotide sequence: TGTGCCAGCAGCCCCACCAGGGCCGCCGGGGAGCTGTTTTTT. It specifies CASSPTRAAGELFF.

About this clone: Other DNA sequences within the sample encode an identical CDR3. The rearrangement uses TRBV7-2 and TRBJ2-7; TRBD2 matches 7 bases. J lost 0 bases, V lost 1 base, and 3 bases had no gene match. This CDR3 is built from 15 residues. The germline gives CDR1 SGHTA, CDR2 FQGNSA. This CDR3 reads CASSLVSSGSYEQYF. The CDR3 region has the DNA TGTGCCAGCAGCTTAGTGTCTAGCGGCTCCTACGAGCAGTACTTC.

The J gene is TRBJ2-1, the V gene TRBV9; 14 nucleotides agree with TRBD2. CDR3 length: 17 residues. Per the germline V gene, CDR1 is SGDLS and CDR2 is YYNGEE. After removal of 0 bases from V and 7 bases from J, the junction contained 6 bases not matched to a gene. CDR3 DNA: TGTGCCAGCAGCGTAGGCCCGACTAGCGGGAGGGTTAATGAGCAGTTCTTC. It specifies CASSVGPTSGRVNEQFF. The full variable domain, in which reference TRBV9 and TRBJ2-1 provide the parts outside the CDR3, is DSGVTQTPKHLITATGQRVTLRCSPRSGDLSVYWYQQSLDQGLQFLIQYYNGEERAKGNILERFSAQQFPDLHSELNLSSLELGDSALYFCASSVGPTSGRVNEQFFGPGTRLTVL.

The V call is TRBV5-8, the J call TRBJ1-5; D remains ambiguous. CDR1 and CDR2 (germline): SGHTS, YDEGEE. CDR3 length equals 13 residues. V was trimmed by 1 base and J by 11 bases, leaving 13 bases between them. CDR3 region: CASSLRVGTSQHF. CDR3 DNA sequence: TGTGCCAGCAGCTTGAGGGTGGGTACGTCCCAGCATTTT.

The CDR3 DNA reads as TGTGCCAGCAGCGGATGGACAGGGAGTAGCAATCAGCCCCAGCATTTT. Its translation is CASSGWTGSSNQPQHF. The rearrangement uses TRBV7-9 and TRBJ1-5, with 8 nucleotides matching TRBD1. Unmatched junction bases numbered 6, after V lost 5 bases and J lost 0 bases. The CDR3 sequence is 16 residues long. Germline CDR1 and CDR2: SEHNR and FQNEAQ (reference sequence). Using reference TRBV7-9 and TRBJ1-5 for the parts outside the CDR3, the full variable domain is DTGVSQNPRHKITKRGQNVTFRCDPISEHNRLYWYRQTLGQGPEFLTYFQNEAQLEKSRLLSDRFSAERPKGSFSTLEIQRTEQGDSAMYLCASSGWTGSSNQPQHFGDGTRLSIL.

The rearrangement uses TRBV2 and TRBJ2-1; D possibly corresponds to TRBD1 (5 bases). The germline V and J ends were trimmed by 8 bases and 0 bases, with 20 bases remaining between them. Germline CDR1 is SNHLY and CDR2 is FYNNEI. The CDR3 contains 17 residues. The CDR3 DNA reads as TGTGCCAGCGGAAAATCCGACAGACAAATCTCCTACAATGAGCAGTTCTTC. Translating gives CASGKSDRQISYNEQFF.